Following are 30 T cell receptor beta chains from one sample sequenced in a study of vaccination effects on CD4 cells after COVID-19. No antigen has been assigned to these receptors. Generated by immunoSEQ multiplex PCR, the TCRdb table keeps only in-frame clones and is missing some. The table includes about 65,000 clones, more than 70% detected once. Before sequencing, viral peptide pools were used by the ViraFEST assay to expand antigen-specific CD4+ T cells. The culture ran for 10 days, and then CD4+ T cells were isolated. Vaccine recipients had no previous SARS-CoV-2 infection; their nucleocapsid antibodies were negative. The sequences come from CD4+ T cells from PBMCs cultured with HCoV-NL63 spike peptides, collected before COVID-19 vaccination. The receptors stem from a human donor who received a COVID-19 vaccine.

The CDR3 here is CASILGDSSVGEQYV. The CDR3 nucleotides are TGTGCCAGCATCCTCGGGGATTCCTCAGTTGGTGAGCAGTACGTC. The V gene is TRBV5-8, the J gene TRBJ2-7; TRBD2 is a possible D gene (5 bases). The CDR3 runs 15 residues. V was shortened by 6 bases and J by 7 bases, with 23 bases between the two germline ends. CDR1 is SGHTS, CDR2 YDEGEE, per germline.

The CDR3 region is CASSVAPGTANEKLFF. The CDR3 DNA follows: TGTGCCAGCAGCGTAGCTCCGGGGACGGCTAATGAAAAACTGTTTTTT. The chain joins TRBV9 to TRBJ1-4; tentative D call: TRBD1 (5 bases). CDR3 length: 16 amino acids. Trimming shortened V by 0 bases and J by 3 bases, and 12 bases separated the two germline ends. The germline gives CDR1 SGDLS, CDR2 YYNGEE.

This clone has just one count. This chain joins TRBV27 and TRBJ2-2; D perhaps matches TRBD1 (6 bases). V lost 4 bases and J lost 2, with 11 bases in between. This CDR3 spans 15 amino acids. The germline V gene encodes CDR1 MNHEY and CDR2 SMNVEV (reference sequence). The CDR3 loop reads CASSSGHGNTGELFF. In nucleotides, the CDR3 is TGTGCCAGCAGTTCGGGACACGGTAACACCGGGGAGCTGTTTTTT.

This chain joins TRBV7-8 and TRBJ2-1, with D possibly TRBD2 on 5 matching bases. V dropped 2 bases and J dropped 15 bases, with 14 bases sitting between them. There are 12 residues in the CDR3. From germline, CDR1 is SGHVS and CDR2 FQNEAQ. DNA for the CDR3: TGTGCCAGCAGCTTAAGTAGCGAAAATCCGTTCTTC. Amino acid sequence: CASSLSSENPFF.

The chain uses TRBV29-1 and TRBJ2-3, with 12 bases identical to TRBD2. CDR1 and CDR2 from the germline V gene are SQVTM and ANQGSEA. The V gene end was trimmed by 6 bases and the J gene end by 1 base; junction bases not matched to a gene: 11. There are 17 residues in the CDR3. The CDR3 DNA reads as TGCAGCGTGATGACTAGCGGGGGTAGGAGTGGCACAGATACGCAGTATTTT. This encodes CSVMTSGGRSGTDTQYF.

The genes are TRBV18 and TRBJ2-5; TRBD1 is a possible D gene (5 bases). CDR1 KGHSH and CDR2 LQKENI come from the germline V gene. V was clipped by 6 bases and J by 4 bases, with 12 bases between them. The CDR3 runs 13 residues. The CDR3 sequence is CASSDSSSETQYF. As DNA, the CDR3 is TGTGCCAGCTCCGACAGTAGCTCAGAGACCCAGTACTTC.

This clone appeared a few times. The J gene is TRBJ2-5, the V gene TRBV5-6; D not certain. Trimming pared 0 bases from V and 3 bases from J, leaving 6 bases between. Germline CDR1 SGHDT, CDR2 YYEEEE. This CDR3 has 13 residues. Here the CDR3 DNA reads TGTGCCAGCAGCTTGGAGCTAAAAGAGACCCAGTACTTC. It encodes CASSLELKETQYF.

V and J are TRBV5-1 and TRBJ2-2, with D perhaps matching TRBD1 or TRBD2 (7 bases each). V was trimmed by 3 bases and J by 4 bases, leaving 16 bases between them. The germline V gene encodes CDR1 SGHRS and CDR2 YFSETQ. CDR3 length: 16 residues. The CDR3 here is CASSSGGQLTTGELFF. In DNA, the CDR3 is TGCGCCAGCAGCTCGGGGGGACAGCTAACCACCGGGGAGCTGTTTTTT.

J is TRBJ1-1 and V is TRBV6-6; no clear D. V lost 0 bases, J lost 0 bases, and 8 bases lay in between. The CDR3 has 15 amino acids. Germline assignment: CDR1 MNHNY and CDR2 SVGAGI (reference sequence). CDR3 DNA sequence: TGTGCCAGCAGTTACTCGACACTCATGAACACTGAAGCTTTCTTT. This encodes CASSYSTLMNTEAFF.

The V gene is TRBV10-3, the J gene TRBJ1-2; a possible D gene is TRBD1 (5 bases). Germline V gene sequence: CDR1 ENHRY, CDR2 SYGVKD. The CDR3 runs 13 residues. V was cut by 0 bases and J by 7 bases, with 9 bases left in between. CDR3 protein: CAISESTVGGYTF. The DNA for the CDR3 is TGTGCCATCAGTGAGTCGACAGTCGGTGGCTACACCTTC.

Written as DNA, the CDR3 is TGCGCCAGCAGCTTGGATATCAGGTTTGGGGCTTTCTTT. It encodes CASSLDIRFGAFF. The gene calls are TRBV5-1 and TRBJ1-1, with D hard to call. The CDR3 runs 13 residues. CDR1 and CDR2 from the germline V gene are SGHRS and YFSETQ. V shed 0 bases and J shed 11 bases, with 14 bases lying between them.

V usage is TRBV5-8 and J usage is TRBJ2-1; D unresolved. The V and J ends lost 3 bases and 7 bases respectively, with 8 bases between them. The CDR3 is 12 residues long. Germline CDR1 and CDR2: SGHTS and YDEGEE. CDR3 loop: CASSSRWNEQFF. The CDR3 DNA follows: TGTGCCAGCAGCTCGAGGTGGAATGAGCAGTTCTTC.

The V gene is TRBV7-3, the J gene TRBJ2-1, with D possibly being TRBD1 or TRBD2 (5 bases each). The CDR3 runs 15 residues. V gave up 4 bases and J gave up 6 bases, with 16 bases separating them. The germline gives CDR1 SGHTA, CDR2 FQGTGA. The CDR3 region has the DNA TGTGCCAGCAGCTCCTCCGGGACCCCTCCCAATGAGCAGTTCTTC. Its protein is CASSSSGTPPNEQFF.

V is TRBV5-5 and J is TRBJ2-4; 10 positions match TRBD1. Trimming cost V 4 bases and J 9 bases; bases outside gene matches: 13. Germline loops: CDR1 SGHKS, CDR2 YYEKEE (reference sequence). The CDR3 has 16 residues. The CDR3 sequence is CASSVIPGQGTTIQYF. The CDR3 bases are TGTGCCAGCAGCGTTATACCGGGACAGGGGACGACCATTCAGTACTTC.

J is TRBJ2-5 and V is TRBV6-5; D is unresolved. The CDR3 runs to 15 residues. Trimming took off 6 bases at V and 10 bases at J, with 24 bases between the two ends. Germline V gene lookup returns CDR1 MNHEY and CDR2 SVGAGI. CDR3 residues: CASSFARQFGQDQYF. CDR3 sequence (DNA): TGTGCCAGCAGCTTTGCTCGGCAGTTCGGGCAGGACCAGTACTTC.

The chain carries TRBV3-1 (or the pseudogene TRBV3-2) and TRBJ2-2; tentatively, D is TRBD1 (6 bases). Germline CDR1 reads LGHDT; CDR2 reads YNNKEL (reference sequence). The V gene lost 4 bases and the J gene lost 5 bases, with 11 bases spanning the gap. The CDR3 spans 14 residues. CDR3 loop: CASSPRDITGELFF. The CDR3 DNA follows: TGTGCCAGCAGCCCCCGGGACATAACCGGGGAGCTGTTTTTT.

The chain carries TRBV24-1 and TRBJ2-1; TRBD2 matches at 10 bases. Germline assignment: CDR1 KGHDR and CDR2 SFDVKD. Unmatched junction bases numbered 2, after V lost 2 bases and J lost 5 bases. This CDR3 spans 15 amino acids. The CDR3 DNA is TGTGCCACCAGTGATTCCCTAGCGGGGGACAATGAGCAGTTCTTC. This encodes CATSDSLAGDNEQFF.

CDR3 sequence: CASTRTGANTGELFF. The CDR3 DNA reads TGTGCCAGCACCCGGACAGGAGCGAACACCGGGGAGCTGTTTTTT. The genes are TRBV6-5 and TRBJ2-2, with 7 bases matching TRBD1. CDR1 and CDR2 (germline): MNHEY, SVGAGI. The CDR3 has 15 amino acids. V gave up 7 bases and J gave up 0 bases; unmatched junction bases: 5.

This rearrangement joins TRBV7-2 to TRBJ2-1; 10 bases are shared with TRBD2. Trimming took 5 bases from V and 8 from J; bases not matched to a gene: 6. Germline V gene lookup returns CDR1 SGHTA and CDR2 FQGNSA. The CDR3 runs to 14 residues. DNA of the CDR3: TGTGCCAGCAGCAGGGCTAGCGGGGGTTATGAGCAGTTCTTC. It yields the protein CASSRASGGYEQFF.

This sequence joins TRBV10-3 and TRBJ1-2; D might be TRBD1 (5 bases). From germline, CDR1 is ENHRY and CDR2 SYGVKD. V was shortened by 8 bases and J by 6 bases, with 16 bases between the two germline ends. CDR3 length equals 13 residues. CDR3 residues: CAIAKRDGDGYTF. As DNA, the CDR3 is TGTGCCATCGCCAAAAGGGACGGGGATGGCTACACCTTC.

This chain links TRBV6-5 with TRBJ2-7; 16 bases agree with TRBD2. The CDR3 totals 14 residues. V dropped 5 bases and J dropped 11; count of bases not matched to a gene: 6. CDR1 and CDR2 from the germline V gene are MNHEY and SVGAGI. The CDR3 nucleotides are TGTGCCAGCAGTACGGGACTAGCGGGGGGGTACGAGTACGTC. It yields the protein CASSTGLAGGYEYV.

This chain joins TRBV18 and TRBJ2-3; D perhaps matches TRBD1 (6 bases). CDR1 and CDR2 from the germline V gene are KGHSH and LQKENI. V was pared by 5 bases and J by 8 bases, with 11 bases between. This CDR3 has 12 residues. The chain's CDR3 is CASSVGQPTQYF. The DNA of the CDR3 is TGTGCCAGCTCAGTTGGACAGCCTACGCAGTATTTT. Combining the CDR3 with reference TRBV18 and TRBJ2-3 gives the whole variable domain NAGVMQNPRHLVRRRGQEARLRCSPMKGHSHVYWYRQLPEEGLKFMVYLQKENIIDESGMPKERFSAEFPKEGPSILRIQQVVRGDSAAYFCASSVGQPTQYFGPGTRLTVL.

The J gene is TRBJ2-7, the V gene TRBV6-6; D gene ambiguous. Germline V gives CDR1 MNHNY, CDR2 SVGAGI (reference sequence). The CDR3 contains 13 residues. Trimming cost V 1 base and J 0 bases, with 4 bases left between them. CDR3 DNA sequence: TGTGCCAGCAGTTACTTGAGCTCCTACGAGCAGTACGTC. It codes for CASSYLSSYEQYV.

The V and J genes are TRBV19 and TRBJ2-2; D is perhaps TRBD1 (5 bases). This CDR3 spans 13 amino acids. The V gene's germline CDR1 is LNHDA and CDR2 SQIVND (reference sequence). The V gene lost 3 bases and the J gene lost 6 bases, with 8 bases spanning the gap. CDR3 region: CASSIQGSGELFF. The CDR3 region has the DNA TGTGCCAGTAGTATTCAGGGTTCCGGGGAGCTGTTTTTT.

This rearrangement joins TRBV7-2 to TRBJ2-7; D is ambiguous. This CDR3 spans 13 amino acids. Germline V gene data show CDR1 as SGHTA and CDR2 as FQGNSA. Trimming took off 1 base at V and 4 bases at J, with 8 bases between the two ends. The CDR3 sequence is CASSLENSYEQYV. The CDR3 region has the DNA TGTGCCAGCAGCTTAGAAAACAGTTACGAGCAGTACGTC.

The sample holds a few counts of this clone. The chain carries TRBV7-9 and TRBJ1-2; no firm D call. V lost 1 base, J lost 4 bases, and 7 bases lay in between. CDR1 is SEHNR and CDR2 is FQNEAQ in the germline V gene (reference sequence). The CDR3 is 13 residues long. DNA of the CDR3: TGTGCCAGCAGCTTAGTGGACTTCTATGGCTACACCTTC. Residues: CASSLVDFYGYTF.

The genes are TRBV5-8 and TRBJ2-1; TRBD2 aligns across 8 bases. This CDR3 is 14 amino acids long. Per germline, CDR1 SGHTS and CDR2 YDEGEE. The ends lost 7 bases at V and 7 bases at J; junction bases unmatched: 10. CDR3 loop: CASPGLAEANEQFF. In nucleotides, the CDR3 is TGTGCCAGCCCCGGACTAGCTGAGGCTAATGAGCAGTTCTTC.

The chain combines TRBV6-5 with TRBJ2-5, with 9 bases aligning to TRBD1. CDR3 length: 15 amino acids. Trimming at V came to 8 bases and at J to 5 bases, leaving 12 bases not matched to a gene. Germline-derived CDR1 and CDR2 are MNHEY and SVGAGI. The CDR3 region is CASRQTGQGGETQYF. The CDR3 DNA reads TGTGCCAGCCGACAAACGGGACAGGGAGGGGAGACCCAGTACTTC.

The gene calls are TRBV19 and TRBJ1-1; no clear D gene. The CDR3 has 16 amino acids. Germline lookup yields CDR1 LNHDA and CDR2 SQIVND (reference sequence). V dropped 9 bases and J dropped 0 bases, with 20 bases sitting between them. The CDR3 is CASPTAENLMNTEAFF. The DNA for the CDR3 is TGTGCCAGCCCTACGGCAGAGAACCTCATGAACACTGAAGCTTTCTTT.

The chain combines TRBV5-1 with TRBJ1-1; the D is unclear. The V gene lost 0 bases and the J gene lost 1 base, with 10 bases spanning the gap. The CDR3 runs 15 residues. Germline V gene sequence: CDR1 SGHRS, CDR2 YFSETQ. The CDR3 DNA follows: TGCGCCAGCAGCTTGGTAGTTGAATCGAACACTGAAGCTTTCTTT. Encoded protein: CASSLVVESNTEAFF.